What follows describes a single T cell receptor (beta chain). Sequenced by immunoSEQ multiplex PCR; TCRdb stores in-frame clones only, minus some. Of about 62,000 clones in the sample, 80% to 95% are singletons; the top ten hold 2.5% to 4%. This entry is derived from a study of T cell changes during pregnancy in multiple sclerosis. Germline CDR1 reads SNHLY; CDR2 reads FYNNEI. With 1 base clipped from V and 2 bases from J, the junction kept 5 bases outside the gene matches. The CDR3 is 16 residues long. The sequencing used CD8+ T cells from peripheral blood mononuclear cells, collected in the second trimester of pregnancy. This TCR derives from a female donor with multiple sclerosis, enrolled in a pregnancy study. This rearrangement joins TRBV2 to TRBJ2-4; the match to TRBD2 covers 7 bases. Here the CDR3 reads CASSEGAGATKNIQYF. Written as DNA, the CDR3 is TGTGCCAGCAGTGAAGGGGCGGGAGCAACCAAAAACATTCAGTACTTC.